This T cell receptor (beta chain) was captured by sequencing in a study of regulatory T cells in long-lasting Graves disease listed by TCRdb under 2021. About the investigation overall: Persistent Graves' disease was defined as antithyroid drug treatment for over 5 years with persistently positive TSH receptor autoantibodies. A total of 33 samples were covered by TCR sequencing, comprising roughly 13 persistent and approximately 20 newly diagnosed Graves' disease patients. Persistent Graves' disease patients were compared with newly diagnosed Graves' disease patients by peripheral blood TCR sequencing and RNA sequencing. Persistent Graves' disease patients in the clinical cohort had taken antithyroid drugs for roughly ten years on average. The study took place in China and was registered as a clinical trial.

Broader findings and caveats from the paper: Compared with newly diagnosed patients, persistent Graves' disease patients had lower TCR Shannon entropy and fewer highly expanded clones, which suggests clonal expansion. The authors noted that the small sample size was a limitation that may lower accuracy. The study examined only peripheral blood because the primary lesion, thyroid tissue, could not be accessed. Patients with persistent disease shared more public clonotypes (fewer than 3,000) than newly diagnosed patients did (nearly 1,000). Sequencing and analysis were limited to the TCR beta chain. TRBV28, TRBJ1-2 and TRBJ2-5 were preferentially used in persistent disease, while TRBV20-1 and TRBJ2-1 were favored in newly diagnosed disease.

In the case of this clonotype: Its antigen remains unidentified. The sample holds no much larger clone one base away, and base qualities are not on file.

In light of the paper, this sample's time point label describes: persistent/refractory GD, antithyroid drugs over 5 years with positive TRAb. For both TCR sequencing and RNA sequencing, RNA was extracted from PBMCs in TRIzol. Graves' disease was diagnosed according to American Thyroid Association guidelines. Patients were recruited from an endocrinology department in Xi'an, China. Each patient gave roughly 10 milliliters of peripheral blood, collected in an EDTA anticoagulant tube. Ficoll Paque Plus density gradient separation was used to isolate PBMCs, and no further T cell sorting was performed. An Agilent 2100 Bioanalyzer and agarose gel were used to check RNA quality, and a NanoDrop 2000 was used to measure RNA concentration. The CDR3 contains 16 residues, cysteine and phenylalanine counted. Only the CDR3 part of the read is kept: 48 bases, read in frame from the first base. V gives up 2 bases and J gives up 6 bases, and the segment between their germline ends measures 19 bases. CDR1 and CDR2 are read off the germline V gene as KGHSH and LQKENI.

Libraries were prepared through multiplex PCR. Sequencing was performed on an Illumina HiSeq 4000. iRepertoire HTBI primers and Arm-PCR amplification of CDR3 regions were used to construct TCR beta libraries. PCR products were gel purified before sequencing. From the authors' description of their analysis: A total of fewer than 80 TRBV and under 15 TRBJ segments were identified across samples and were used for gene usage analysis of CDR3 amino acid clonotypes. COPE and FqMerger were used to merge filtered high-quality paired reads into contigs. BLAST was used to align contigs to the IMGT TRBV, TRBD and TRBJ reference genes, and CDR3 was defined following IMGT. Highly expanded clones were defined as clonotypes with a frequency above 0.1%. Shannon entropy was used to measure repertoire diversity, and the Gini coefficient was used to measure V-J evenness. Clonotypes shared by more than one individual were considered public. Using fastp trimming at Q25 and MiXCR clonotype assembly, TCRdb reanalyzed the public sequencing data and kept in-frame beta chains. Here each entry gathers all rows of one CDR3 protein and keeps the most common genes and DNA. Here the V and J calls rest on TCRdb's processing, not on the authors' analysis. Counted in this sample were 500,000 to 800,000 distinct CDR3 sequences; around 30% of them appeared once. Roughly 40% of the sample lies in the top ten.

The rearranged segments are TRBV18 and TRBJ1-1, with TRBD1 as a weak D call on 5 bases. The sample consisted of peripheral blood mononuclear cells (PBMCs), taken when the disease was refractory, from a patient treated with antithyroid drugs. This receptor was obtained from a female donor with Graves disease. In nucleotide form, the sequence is TGTGCCAGCTCACCATCATTTGGGGAAGGGGTTGCTGAAGCTTTCTTT. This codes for CASSPSFGEGVAEAFF. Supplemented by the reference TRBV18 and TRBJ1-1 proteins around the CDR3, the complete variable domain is NAGVMQNPRHLVRRRGQEARLRCSPMKGHSHVYWYRQLPEEGLKFMVYLQKENIIDESGMPKERFSAEFPKEGPSILRIQQVVRGDSAAYFCASSPSFGEGVAEAFFGQGTRLTVV.